Detailed here is one TCR beta chain. Its target is not known. The sample comes from a study of shared clonotypes between healthy human individuals. Whole-study findings and limits: Sampling covered nothing but blood. Tissue TCR repertoires likely differ from those found in blood.

The naive CD8 population came from CD45RO-negative cells selected for CCR7, without terminally differentiated effector memory CD45RA+ cells. The CDR3 sequence is 16 residues long. V dropped 0 bases and J dropped 5 bases, with 18 bases sitting between them. CDR1 and CDR2 (germline): SGDLS, YYNGEE. Sorted subsets were amplified in replicate PCRs using 200 ng DNA, approximately 30,000 T cell genomes. Clones were sequenced by immunoSEQ multiplex PCR, and TCRdb holds only the in-frame ones, with some missing. The sample consists of about 2,200,000 clones, about 92% of them appearing once. The specimen was naive CD8+ T cells from PBMCs. V and J are TRBV9 and TRBJ2-7; D is perhaps TRBD2 (5 bases). This receptor was identified in a man between 18 and 35 years old in good health. Some clones in this sample may be carry-over from other donors' samples. CDR3 DNA: TGTGCCAGCAGCGTAGCTAGCAGCTCGGCGTACGACGAGCAGTACTTC. Its translation is CASSVASSSAYDEQYF.